These 23 T cell receptor beta chains were sequenced from one sample in a study of Graves' ophthalmopathy and Graves' hyperthyroidism. TCR beta CDR3 regions were amplified from RNA transcripts. Amplification began with first-round RT-PCR using HTBI primers, then second-round multiplex PCR was performed. TCRdb fed the multiplex PCR reads into MiXCR, producing one record per CDR3 protein. The sample lists around 670,000 distinct CDR3 sequences; approximately 40% were seen once. What was sequenced was peripheral blood. These receptor sequences come from an adult man with Graves' ophthalmopathy.

The J gene is TRBJ2-7, the V gene TRBV6-6; a weak D match, TRBD2 (6 bases). V lost 1 base and J lost 2, with 9 bases in between. CDR3 length: 14 residues. Germline values: CDR1 MNHNY, CDR2 SVGAGI (reference sequence). Here the CDR3 reads CASSYLGGPYEQYF. The CDR3 nucleotides read TGTGCCAGCAGTTACTTGGGAGGACCCTACGAGCAGTACTTC.

The chain links TRBV7-8 to TRBJ1-5; D remains ambiguous. Trimming stripped 7 bases from V and 11 bases from J, with 18 bases between. Germline CDR1 and CDR2: SGHVS and FQNEAQ. This CDR3 is 13 amino acids long. The CDR3 loop is CASTPGRTETQHF. The CDR3 coding sequence is TGTGCCAGCACCCCCGGGAGAACGGAGACCCAGCATTTT.

The chain combines TRBV15 with TRBJ2-5; D gene uncertain. V was clipped by 7 bases and J by 5 bases, with 14 bases between them. From germline, CDR1 is LNHNV and CDR2 YYDKDF (reference sequence). This CDR3 is 13 amino acids long. CDR3 loop: CATKERVGETQYF. In DNA form, the CDR3 reads TGTGCCACCAAAGAAAGAGTAGGGGAGACCCAGTACTTC. The full variable domain, in which reference TRBV15 and TRBJ2-5 provide the parts outside the CDR3, is DAMVIQNPRYQVTQFGKPVTLSCSQTLNHNVMYWYQQKSSQAPKLLFHYYDKDFNNEADTPDNFQSRRPNTSFCFLDIRSPGLGDTAMYLCATKERVGETQYFGPGTRLLVL.

The CDR3 DNA follows: TGTGCCAGCAGGAGTAATCGGGAGGCAGAGACCCAGTACTTC. Its protein is CASRSNREAETQYF. This chain uses TRBV7-2 with TRBJ2-5; TRBD2 matches at 7 bases. The V and J ends lost 6 bases and 4 bases, in that order; junction bases with no gene match: 8. Germline V gene data show CDR1 as SGHTA and CDR2 as FQGNSA. CDR3 length equals 14 residues.

The V call is TRBV10-3, the J call TRBJ1-1; D is unresolved. V shed 3 bases and J shed 3 bases, with 8 bases lying between them. Germline CDR1 is ENHRY and CDR2 is SYGVKD. CDR3 size: 13 residues. For the CDR3, the DNA is TGTGCCATCAGTGACGCAACGGACACTGAAGCTTTCTTT. This encodes CAISDATDTEAFF.

This clonotype was seen a few times. V gene TRBV7-9 combines with J gene TRBJ2-5; 11 bases are shared with TRBD1. J lost 2 bases, V lost 7 bases, and 15 bases had no gene match. The CDR3 totals 18 residues. Germline V gives CDR1 SEHNR, CDR2 FQNEAQ (reference sequence). The CDR3 region has the DNA TGTGCCAGCAAAAAGGGTCCTCCGGGACAGGGGGGACAAGAGACCCAGTACTTC. It encodes CASKKGPPGQGGQETQYF.

The chain uses TRBV12-3 or TRBV12-4 and TRBJ1-1; D is possibly TRBD1 (5 bases). V lost 2 bases and J 6 bases, leaving 10 bases between the germline ends. CDR3 size: 13 residues. The CDR3 here is CASSLRGAPEAFF. DNA of the CDR3: TGTGCCAGCAGTTTAAGGGGAGCACCTGAAGCTTTCTTT.

This clonotype was counted a few times. The V gene is TRBV11-1, the J gene TRBJ2-7, with D tentatively TRBD1 (6 bases). Trimming removed 1 base at V and 6 bases at J, with 16 bases between. CDR3 length equals 15 residues. Looked up from germline, CDR1 is SGHAT and CDR2 is FQDESV (reference sequence). CDR3: CASSLEASGVGEQYF. CDR3 bases: TGTGCCAGCAGCTTAGAAGCCTCAGGGGTCGGCGAGCAGTACTTC.

Concerning this clonotype itself: Compared with germline, one end of the junction differs, possibly owing to a read error. The genes are TRBV7-2 and TRBJ2-6, with D perhaps TRBD1 (5 bases). The CDR3 has 18 amino acids. Germline V CDR1 and CDR2: SGHTA, FQGNSA. For the CDR3, the DNA is TGTGCCAGCAGTTTTGAAGGCCAGCTATACTCTGGGGCCAACATCCTGACTTTC. It codes for CASSFEGQLYSGANILTF.

V gene TRBV25-1 combines with J gene TRBJ2-5, with 10 bases that match TRBD1. Germline V gene sequence: CDR1 MGHDK, CDR2 SYGVNS. The CDR3 is made up of 21 amino acids. The V and J ends lost 6 bases and 1 base, in that order; junction bases with no gene match: 23. CDR3 sequence reads: CASSSGGMGGQGSLSQETQYF. The CDR3 DNA sequence: TGTGCCAGCAGCTCCGGAGGGATGGGGGGACAGGGGTCCCTTTCCCAAGAGACCCAGTACTTC.

The J gene is TRBJ2-5, the V gene TRBV7-8, with 7 bases matching TRBD1. With 11 bases clipped from V and 1 base from J, the junction kept 10 bases outside the gene matches. Germline V gene data show CDR1 as SGHVS and CDR2 as FQNEAQ. The CDR3 extends over 14 amino acids. The CDR3 sequence: CAATEQGTQETQYF. The CDR3 DNA reads as TGTGCCGCGACGGAACAGGGGACCCAAGAGACCCAGTACTTC.

V usage is TRBV7-9 and J usage is TRBJ1-1; D remains unclear. Germline loops: CDR1 SEHNR, CDR2 FQNEAQ (reference sequence). This CDR3 spans 13 amino acids. Trimming took off 2 bases at V and 6 bases at J, with 10 bases between the two ends. The CDR3 region is CASSLIGHPEAFF. CDR3 sequence (DNA): TGTGCCAGCAGCTTAATAGGTCATCCTGAAGCTTTCTTT.

The rearrangement joins TRBV20-1 to TRBJ1-6; D perhaps matches TRBD1 (6 bases). There are 16 residues in the CDR3. The germline V and J ends were trimmed by 5 bases and 9 bases, with 23 bases remaining between them. Germline-derived CDR1 and CDR2 are DFQATT and SNEGSKA (reference sequence). The CDR3 nucleotides are TGCAGTGCTTCCTCACAGGGAGCTCTTCTAGGTTCACCCCTCCACTTT. It translates to CSASSQGALLGSPLHF.

This clonotype was recorded at least ten times. This chain connects TRBV15 to TRBJ2-5, with TRBD1 identical over 7 bases. The CDR3 totals 14 residues. Germline V gene sequence: CDR1 LNHNV, CDR2 YYDKDF (reference sequence). J lost 5 bases, V lost 9 bases, and 12 bases had no gene match. This CDR3 is CATSSTGVGETQYF. DNA for the CDR3: TGTGCCACAAGCTCAACAGGGGTTGGTGAGACCCAGTACTTC.

In this sample, this clonotype turned up many times. This chain links TRBV10-3 with TRBJ1-1, with TRBD1 as a possible D gene (5 bases). Trimming stripped 0 bases from V and 5 bases from J, with 10 bases between. Germline loops: CDR1 ENHRY, CDR2 SYGVKD. There are 14 residues in the CDR3. Here the CDR3 reads CAISESQGATEAFF. The CDR3 DNA follows: TGTGCCATCAGTGAGTCGCAGGGAGCGACTGAAGCTTTCTTT.

The rearrangement uses TRBV25-1 and TRBJ2-2; D remains ambiguous. V lost 4 bases to trimming and J lost 4 bases, with 19 bases between them. CDR3 length: 17 residues. Germline V lookup: CDR1 MGHDK, CDR2 SYGVNS. This CDR3 reads CASSASEHARPTGELFF. CDR3 DNA: TGTGCCAGCAGTGCTAGTGAGCATGCGAGACCCACCGGGGAGCTGTTTTTT.

Remarks on this clonotype: A much larger clonotype is one base distant, so this may be a read error. This rearrangement joins TRBV7-9 to TRBJ1-4; D is uncertain. Germline V gene lookup returns CDR1 SEHNR and CDR2 FQNEAQ (reference sequence). The CDR3 is made up of 13 amino acids. The CDR3 nucleotides read TGTGCCAGCAGCTTAAGGCCCGGGGAAAAACTGTCTTTT. This translates into CASSLRPGEKLSF.

The table lists this clonotype with many counts. The V gene is TRBV20-1, the J gene TRBJ1-5, with unresolved D. V gave up 3 bases and J gave up 2 bases, with 8 bases separating them. The germline V gene has CDR1 DFQATT and CDR2 SNEGSKA (reference sequence). This CDR3 spans 13 amino acids. The CDR3 loop reads CSASPTGNQPQHF. In DNA, the CDR3 is TGCAGTGCTAGCCCAACAGGCAATCAGCCCCAGCATTTT.

This clonotype was detected a few times. The V gene is TRBV25-1, the J gene TRBJ2-2; perhaps TRBD1 as D (6 bases). Germline V lookup: CDR1 MGHDK, CDR2 SYGVNS. The CDR3 spans 15 residues. Deletions cut 6 bases from V and 1 base from J, with 12 bases between. CDR3 sequence (DNA): TGTGCCAGCAGCCAGACAGGATTGAACACCGGGGAGCTGTTTTTT. Its translation is CASSQTGLNTGELFF.

This clonotype was recorded many times. Germline and junction disagree at one end, which may indicate a read error. The chain recombines TRBV10-3 with TRBJ1-6; TRBD1 might be the D (6 bases). Per germline, CDR1 ENHRY and CDR2 SYGVKD. The CDR3 covers 14 residues. The CDR3 reads CASSEGTRGSPLHF. DNA of the CDR3: TGTGCCAGCAGTGAGGGGACAAGGGGTTCACCCCTCCACTTT.

This clonotype showed up just a few times. J is TRBJ2-5 and V is TRBV12-5; no reliable D call. This CDR3 contains 13 residues. Germline lookup yields CDR1 LGHNT and CDR2 FRNRAP. V was cut by 1 base and J by 4 bases, with 7 bases left in between. This chain's CDR3 is CASGLGRRETQYF. The CDR3 DNA is TGTGCTAGTGGTTTGGGCCGGAGAGAGACCCAGTACTTC.

The chain employs TRBV24-1 and TRBJ1-5, with D unresolved. CDR1 KGHDR and CDR2 SFDVKD come from the germline V gene. The CDR3 sequence is 13 residues long. V was pared by 6 bases and J by 9 bases, with 14 bases between. In DNA form, the CDR3 reads TGTGCCACCAGTTCGGACGGGAGATCGCCCCAGCATTTT. It yields the protein CATSSDGRSPQHF.

The chain is built from TRBV14 and TRBJ2-5; the D gene could be TRBD1 or TRBD2 (5 bases each). Germline CDR1 SGHDN, CDR2 FVKESK. This CDR3 region has 15 residues. V was cut by 4 bases and J by 2 bases, with 14 bases left in between. The CDR3 region is CASSPGTDMQETQYF. CDR3 coding DNA: TGTGCCAGCAGCCCCGGGACCGACATGCAAGAGACCCAGTACTTC.